Listed here is a single TCR beta chain. The table lists this clonotype with a few counts. Its target antigen remains unknown. Base quality data are lacking; no much larger clone is found one base away. These data come from a study of vaccination and CD4 T cells after COVID-19 (dated 2022 in TCRdb). About the investigation overall: Every convalescent patient had a positive nasal swab PCR test for SARS-CoV-2, with mild disease in roughly 10 patients and severe disease in one. The spike-specific CD4+ TCR repertoire was compared before and after mRNA vaccination in under 11 COVID-19 convalescent patients and a handful of infection-naive healthy vaccine recipients. Post-COVID blood samples from convalescent patients were collected a median of 101 days after diagnosis, with a range of roughly 35 to 170 days. A few convalescent patients gave samples both early after vaccination (day 14) and late after vaccination (days 161 to 241). Post-vaccine blood samples were obtained a median of approximately 74 days after the second vaccine dose, with a range of roughly 13 to 250 days. Six males and four females were included in the convalescent cohort, with two Hispanic individuals, seven Caucasians, two Asians and one multiracial person represented. Participants got two doses of the Pfizer-BioNTech BNT162b2 vaccine (n=8) or two doses of the Moderna mRNA-1273 vaccine (n=2).

Library construction relied on PCR. The reads were generated on an Illumina iSeq 100. The paper's processing steps were these. Non-productive sequences were removed, and CDR3s not starting with C, not ending with F or W, or shorter than 7 amino acids were discarded. CDR3 homology was assessed with Levenshtein distances (stringdist) and unrooted phylogenetic trees (ape) in R version 3.6.1. The public reads were quality trimmed at Q25 with fastp and then assembled into clones with MiXCR by TCRdb, keeping productive beta chains. Rows with one shared CDR3 protein collapse into an entry with the most common genes and DNA. The V and J calls come from TCRdb's annotation, not from the publication. The sample table holds around 37,000 distinct CDR3 sequences, of which about 34% were seen once. The ten largest make up roughly 5% of the sample. The CDR3, from cysteine to phenylalanine, totals 15 residues. Only CDR3 DNA is held: 45 bases, read in frame from base 1. Via the germline V gene (reference sequence), CDR1 is LNHNV and CDR2 YYDKDF. V is pared back by 2 bases and J by 0 bases, with 8 bases lying between the germline termini.

Interpreted using the paper, the time point label stands for: late sampling 161 to 241 days after vaccination in three convalescent patients. The convalescent patients' positive SARS-CoV-2 PCR tests fell between March and December 2020, which was before the Alpha, Beta and Delta variants emerged in the United States. PBMCs were separated from whole blood using Ficoll-Paque Plus gradient centrifugation and then either used fresh or cryopreserved at -140C. The full study reports these points: An increase in the median number of SARS-CoV-2-reactive clonotypes from 21 after infection to roughly 36 after vaccination was observed, but the change was not found to be significant. Of the vaccine-specific clones in convalescent patients, 304 of 307, or nearly all, reacted only to SARS-CoV-2 spike and did not cross-react with common cold coronaviruses. In convalescent patients, a median around 86% of post-vaccine SARS-CoV-2-reactive clones were detected only after vaccination, suggesting vaccine-specific priming. Only a relatively small number of convalescent patients were included in the study, and early timepoints following natural infection were not analyzed.

The sequence links TRBV15 to TRBJ1-5, with no confidently assigned D gene. The TCR originated in a human donor who had recovered from COVID-19. Here the sequenced sample was CD4+ T cells from blood, taken about 7 months after SARS-CoV-2 vaccination. In nucleotides, the sequence is TGTGCCACCAGCAGAAGCCGATATAGCAATCAGCCCCAGCATTTT. Its coded protein is CATSRSRYSNQPQHF.